Sequencing of this T cell receptor (beta chain) was carried out in a study of identical twins. In every case, the donor was a healthy Caucasian. V shed 3 bases and J 5 bases; nucleotides not matched to a gene: 6. CDR3 length equals 14 residues. From the 5' RACE reads, TCRdb called clonotypes with MiXCR, one entry per CDR3 protein. The data contain 650,000 to 750,000 distinct CDR3 sequences, about 20% of them seen just once; the ten biggest clones take up about 4.3%. This sample was shared with a second study, whose subject was T cells expressing NK-cell markers. That work adds: Source material for TCR beta repertoires consisted of sorted CD3+CD56+NKG2C+, CD3+CD56+NKG2C- and CD3+CD56-NKG2C+ T cells.

The chain couples TRBV12-3 or TRBV12-4 to TRBJ1-2; 7 positions agree with TRBD1. This clonotype was obtained from a woman between 18 and 30 years old in good health. The specimen was PBMCs. This CDR3 reads CASSFGQVVYGYTF. The CDR3 coding sequence is TGTGCCAGCAGTTTCGGACAGGTGGTTTATGGCTACACCTTC.